The 15 T cell receptor beta chains presented below share a single source sample, sequenced in a study of cytomegalovirus exposure and HLA in healthy donors. PCR involved 60 Vbeta and 13 Jbeta primers. Assay: immunoSEQ multiplex PCR; the TCRdb copy retains only in-frame clones and omits some. The sample holds some 150,000 clones, over 65% seen once. The sequenced sample consisted of PBMCs. The receptors were gathered from a man aged 35 to 55 in good health and CMV-seronegative.

This clone was picked up a small number of times. This rearrangement joins TRBV30 to TRBJ2-5; 8 bases are a match to TRBD2. Germline values: CDR1 GTSNPN, CDR2 SVGIG (reference sequence). J gave up 13 bases and V 0 bases, and 13 bases lay outside the gene matches. The CDR3 spans 14 residues. The CDR3 bases are TGTGCCTGGAGTGTACCCAGCGGGAGCCCTGCCCGGTACTTC. Translated, it gives CAWSVPSGSPARYF.

This chain uses TRBV27 with TRBJ2-1; D not resolved. V was shortened by 1 base and J by 2 bases, with 12 bases between the two germline ends. Germline CDR1 and CDR2: MNHEY and SMNVEV (reference sequence). This CDR3 spans 16 amino acids. The CDR3 region has the DNA TGTGCCAGCAGTTTATATACCAGTCAGGCCTACAATGAGCAGTTCTTC. This gives the protein CASSLYTSQAYNEQFF.

The rearrangement joins TRBV2 to TRBJ1-5; no clear D gene. Per the germline V gene, CDR1 is SNHLY and CDR2 is FYNNEI. The CDR3 consists of 14 residues. The V end was cut by 0 bases, the J end by 5 bases, with 8 bases between. CDR3 bases: TGTGCCAGCAGTGAAGCGACACTCGATCAGCCCCAGCATTTT. This codes for CASSEATLDQPQHF.

V usage is TRBV5-4 and J usage is TRBJ1-2; TRBD1 is a possible D gene (6 bases). CDR1 and CDR2 (germline): SGHNT, YYREEE (reference sequence). This CDR3 has 16 amino acids. Trimming left V 1 base short and J 8 bases short, with 21 bases between. This CDR3 is CASSLTPYQGIEGYTF. As DNA, the CDR3 is TGTGCCAGCAGCTTGACCCCCTACCAGGGGATCGAGGGCTACACCTTC.

The rearrangement joins TRBV19 to TRBJ1-6, with D perhaps matching TRBD1 (6 bases). V dropped 5 bases and J dropped 0 bases, with 8 bases sitting between them. The CDR3 totals 15 residues. CDR1 is LNHDA, CDR2 SQIVND, per germline (reference sequence). CDR3 coding DNA: TGTGCCAGTAGTGAGGACAGCTCCTATAATTCACCCCTCCACTTT. Translating gives CASSEDSSYNSPLHF.

The chain couples TRBV9 to TRBJ2-2, with D possibly TRBD1 on 6 matching bases. Trimming left V 0 bases short and J 3 bases short, with 15 bases between. The germline gives CDR1 SGDLS, CDR2 YYNGEE. This CDR3 comprises 17 residues. The CDR3 DNA follows: TGTGCCAGCAGCGTAGCGCGGAGCAGGGGACACACCGGGGAGCTGTTTTTT. Amino acid sequence: CASSVARSRGHTGELFF.

The chain couples TRBV10-3 to TRBJ2-2, with TRBD1 matching over 9 bases. Per the germline V gene, CDR1 is ENHRY and CDR2 is SYGVKD. This CDR3 has 16 amino acids. V lost 2 bases to trimming and J lost 4 bases; unmatched junction nucleotides: 5. CDR3 in amino acids: CAISEGQGTFTGELFF. The CDR3 DNA is TGTGCCATCAGTGAGGGACAGGGGACTTTCACCGGGGAGCTGTTTTTT.

The CDR3: CASSAPDLTNEKLFF. CDR3 DNA: TGTGCCAGCAGTGCCCCGGACTTAACTAATGAAAAACTGTTTTTT. The V gene is TRBV25-1, the J gene TRBJ1-4; no reliable D call. Germline CDR1 MGHDK, CDR2 SYGVNS. Between the trimmed V and J ends, which lost 4 bases and 1 base, there was a span of 10 bases. The CDR3 runs to 15 residues.

The rearrangement uses TRBV9 and TRBJ1-6; 7 bases fit TRBD1. CDR1 is SGDLS, CDR2 YYNGEE, per germline. The CDR3 covers 15 residues. Unmatched junction bases numbered 8, after V lost 4 bases and J lost 7 bases. The CDR3 loop is CASSRLGQRNSPLHF. The DNA of the CDR3 is TGTGCCAGCAGCCGCTTGGGACAGAGAAATTCACCCCTCCACTTT.

The chain joins TRBV19 to TRBJ2-2, with D unclear. The V end was cut by 4 bases, the J end by 4 bases, with 19 bases between. The CDR3 loop spans 17 amino acids. Per germline, CDR1 LNHDA and CDR2 SQIVND (reference sequence). This CDR3 is CASSTSGSKKSTGELFF. CDR3 sequence (DNA): TGTGCCAGTAGTACGTCCGGGTCAAAAAAAAGCACCGGGGAGCTGTTTTTT.

This chain connects TRBV30 to TRBJ2-7; possibly TRBD2 for D (6 bases). The length of the CDR3 is 13 residues. CDR1 GTSNPN and CDR2 SVGIG come from the germline V gene (reference sequence). V was pared by 5 bases and J by 2 bases, with 13 bases between. This chain's CDR3 is CAWDRDSPYEQYF. CDR3 sequence (DNA): TGTGCCTGGGACCGGGACTCACCCTACGAGCAGTACTTC.

This clone was seen once. The chain couples TRBV7-2 to TRBJ1-5, with D tentatively TRBD1 (6 bases). Trimming removed 2 bases from V and 4 bases from J, with 9 bases in between. Per the germline V gene, CDR1 is SGHTA and CDR2 is FQGNSA. The CDR3 runs 14 residues. The CDR3 DNA follows: TGTGCCAGCAGCTTACGGACAGAAAATCAGCCCCAGCATTTT. Amino acid sequence: CASSLRTENQPQHF.

The J gene is TRBJ2-7, the V gene TRBV7-2; TRBD1 matches at 7 bases. V was clipped by 4 bases and J by 3 bases; unmatched bases: 6. Germline values: CDR1 SGHTA, CDR2 FQGNSA. The CDR3 consists of 14 residues. The CDR3: CASSSPAGGYEQYF. CDR3 nucleotides: TGTGCCAGCAGCTCCCCGGCAGGGGGCTACGAGCAGTACTTC.

This clone was seen only a few times. The chain uses TRBV28 and TRBJ2-3; D perhaps matches TRBD1 (5 bases). Germline-derived CDR1 and CDR2 are MDHEN and SYDVKM. The CDR3 length is 12 residues. Trimming took 6 bases from V and 8 from J, leaving 12 bases between them. The CDR3 loop is CASRSSGPTQYF. In DNA, the CDR3 is TGTGCCAGCAGGTCCTCAGGGCCTACGCAGTATTTT.

This clone is a singleton in its sample. V gene TRBV6-6 combines with J gene TRBJ2-1; tentative D call: TRBD1 (5 bases). The CDR3 contains 11 residues. V was cut by 8 bases and J by 12 bases, with 14 bases left in between. The germline V gene has CDR1 MNHNY and CDR2 SVGAGI (reference sequence). CDR3 coding DNA: TGTGCCAGCGGCGAAGGACATGGGCAGTTCTTC. Translation: CASGEGHGQFF.